This T cell receptor beta chain was obtained from a study of shared clonotypes between healthy human individuals. Study results and limitations: Generally, naive subsets (rather than memory subsets) showed larger estimated richness.

Once extracted for a subset, genomic DNA was divided evenly among several immunoSEQ plates. Sequenced by immunoSEQ multiplex PCR; TCRdb stores in-frame clones only, minus some. The data contain roughly 1,100,000 clones, more than 60% of them singletons. Note on this clone: What it recognizes is unknown.

Donors had no recently reported acute infections or vaccinations and were HIV-negative. The CDR3 runs to 15 residues. Losses at the gene ends were 6 bases for V and 5 bases for J; bases not matched to a gene: 9. The germline gives CDR1 SGHTA, CDR2 FQGNSA. This clonotype originated in a man younger than 30 in good health. The chain has TRBV7-2 and TRBJ2-2; 7 bases line up with TRBD2. Specimen: memory CD4+ T cells sorted from blood. The subset here: CD45RA-negative fraction. The CDR3 here is CASRPPGLKTGELFF. CDR3 sequence (DNA): TGTGCCAGCAGGCCCCCGGGACTAAAGACCGGGGAGCTGTTTTTT.